These 11 T cell receptor beta chains share one sample of origin, sequenced in a study of blood T cell repertoires in COVID-19. TCRdb's copy holds only in-frame clones and misses some; the assay was immunoSEQ multiplex PCR. In the table there are around 60,000 clones, 65% to 90% of which are singletons. The sequenced material came from peripheral blood. These receptors were collected from a man between 40 and 49 years old with acute or convalescent COVID-19.

The chain couples TRBV7-3 to TRBJ1-1; unclear D gene. There are 13 residues in the CDR3. V shed 5 bases and J shed 0 bases, with 7 bases lying between them. Germline lookup yields CDR1 SGHTA and CDR2 FQGTGA. The chain's CDR3 is CASSLQMNTEAFF. CDR3 nucleotides: TGTGCCAGCAGCCTACAGATGAACACTGAAGCTTTCTTT.

The chain uses TRBV6-1 and TRBJ2-7; the match to TRBD1 covers 10 bases. In germline, CDR1 is MNHNS, CDR2 SASEGT. The CDR3 has 14 residues. The J segment lost 3 bases and the V segment lost 2 bases, leaving 1 base of the junction unmatched. The CDR3 reads CASSEWTGGYEQYF. The CDR3 nucleotides read TGTGCCAGCAGTGAATGGACAGGGGGCTACGAGCAGTACTTC.

This clone was seen a few times. This sequence joins TRBV7-3 and TRBJ1-2; 9 nucleotides align to TRBD1. Losses at the gene ends were 5 bases for V and 6 bases for J; bases not matched to a gene: 13. Germline V CDR1 and CDR2: SGHTA, FQGTGA. CDR3 length equals 16 residues. Here the CDR3 reads CASSLQPGQGLNGYTF. As DNA, the CDR3 is TGTGCCAGCAGCCTCCAACCGGGACAGGGATTAAATGGCTACACCTTC.

The rearrangement joins TRBV2 to TRBJ2-1; a weak D match, TRBD2 (5 bases). The CDR3 spans 15 residues. Germline V lookup: CDR1 SNHLY, CDR2 FYNNEI. V shed 3 bases and J shed 4 bases, with 13 bases lying between them. This chain's CDR3 is CASSDRIATYNEQFF. DNA of the CDR3: TGTGCCAGCAGTGATCGGATAGCGACATACAATGAGCAGTTCTTC.

The chain employs TRBV3-1 (or the pseudogene TRBV3-2) and TRBJ2-5; D remains unclear. In germline, CDR1 is LGHDT, CDR2 YNNKEL (reference sequence). With 0 bases removed from V and 7 bases from J, the gap between germline ends came to 15 bases. The CDR3 is made up of 15 amino acids. The CDR3 region is CASSQEDSYYGTQYF. The CDR3 nucleotides read TGTGCCAGCAGCCAAGAGGATTCGTACTACGGGACCCAGTACTTC.

V usage is TRBV25-1 and J usage is TRBJ2-5, with TRBD2 matching over 13 bases. The length of the CDR3 is 16 residues. The germline V gene encodes CDR1 MGHDK and CDR2 SYGVNS. V trimming: 6 bases; J trimming: 4 bases; junction bases outside the gene matches: 8. The CDR3 reads CASSLTSGGLRETQYF. The CDR3 DNA reads TGTGCCAGCAGCTTGACTAGCGGGGGGCTCCGAGAGACCCAGTACTTC. Combining the CDR3 with reference TRBV25-1 and TRBJ2-5 gives the whole variable domain EADIYQTPRYLVIGTGKKITLECSQTMGHDKMYWYQQDPGMELHLIHYSYGVNSTEKGDLSSESTVSRIRTEHFPLTLESARPSHTSQYLCASSLTSGGLRETQYFGPGTRLLVL.

V gene TRBV19 combines with J gene TRBJ1-3, with unresolved D. In germline, CDR1 is LNHDA, CDR2 SQIVND (reference sequence). The CDR3 is made up of 11 amino acids. Trimming pared 8 bases from V and 4 bases from J, leaving 6 bases between. In DNA form, the CDR3 reads TGTGCCAGTCAGAACGGAAACACCATATATTTT. Translating gives CASQNGNTIYF.

The chain recombines TRBV7-9 with TRBJ2-2; 7 bases are a match to TRBD1. Germline lookup yields CDR1 SEHNR and CDR2 FQNEAQ (reference sequence). CDR3 length: 19 residues. Losses at the gene ends were 4 bases for V and 0 bases for J; bases not matched to a gene: 14. The CDR3: CASSYPPGQPLANTGELFF. Here the CDR3 DNA reads TGTGCCAGCAGCTACCCACCGGGACAGCCGCTCGCGAACACCGGGGAGCTGTTTTTT.

The V and J genes are TRBV6-5 and TRBJ2-3, with D possibly TRBD2 on 6 matching bases. Germline-derived CDR1 and CDR2 are MNHEY and SVGAGI. Trimming pared 0 bases from V and 0 bases from J, leaving 7 bases between. The CDR3 runs 15 residues. CDR3 sequence reads: CASSYSGTSTDTQYF. The CDR3 DNA follows: TGTGCCAGCAGTTACTCCGGGACTAGCACAGATACGCAGTATTTT.

This clone has only one observation. The chain couples TRBV14 to TRBJ1-5, with no clear D. This CDR3 comprises 14 residues. V lost 4 bases to trimming and J lost 4 bases, with 11 bases between them. Germline V CDR1 and CDR2: SGHDN, FVKESK. The CDR3 DNA follows: TGTGCCAGCAGCCCCGCAGGTGAGAATCAGCCCCAGCATTTT. Translated: CASSPAGENQPQHF.

The rearrangement joins TRBV5-1 to TRBJ1-2; D unresolved. V was pared by 0 bases and J by 4 bases, with 13 bases between. Germline loops: CDR1 SGHRS, CDR2 YFSETQ. The CDR3 has 15 amino acids. This chain's CDR3 is CASSLASLAGYGYTF. The CDR3, as DNA: TGCGCCAGCAGCTTGGCCTCGTTGGCGGGCTATGGCTACACCTTC.